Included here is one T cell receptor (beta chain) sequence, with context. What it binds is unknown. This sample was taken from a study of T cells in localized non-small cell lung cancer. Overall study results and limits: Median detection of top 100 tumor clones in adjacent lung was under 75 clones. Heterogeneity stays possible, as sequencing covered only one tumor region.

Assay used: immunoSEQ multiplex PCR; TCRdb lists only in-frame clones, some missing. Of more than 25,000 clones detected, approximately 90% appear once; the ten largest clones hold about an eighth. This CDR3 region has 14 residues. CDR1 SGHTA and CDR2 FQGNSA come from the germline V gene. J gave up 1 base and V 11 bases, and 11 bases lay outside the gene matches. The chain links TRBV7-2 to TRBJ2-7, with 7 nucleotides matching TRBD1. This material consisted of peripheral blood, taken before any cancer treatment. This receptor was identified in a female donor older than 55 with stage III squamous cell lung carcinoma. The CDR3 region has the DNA TGTGCCTCCTGCCGTGACAGGGAATCCTACGAGCAGTACTTC. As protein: CASCRDRESYEQYF.